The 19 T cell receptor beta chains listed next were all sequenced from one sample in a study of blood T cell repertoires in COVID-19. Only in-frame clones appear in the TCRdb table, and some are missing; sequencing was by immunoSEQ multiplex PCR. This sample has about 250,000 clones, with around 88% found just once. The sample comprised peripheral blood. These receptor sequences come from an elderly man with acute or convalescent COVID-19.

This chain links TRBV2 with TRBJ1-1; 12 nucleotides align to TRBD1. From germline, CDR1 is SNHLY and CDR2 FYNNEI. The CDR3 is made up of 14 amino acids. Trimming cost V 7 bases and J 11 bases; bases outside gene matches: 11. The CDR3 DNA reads TGTGCCAGCAAAAGGGGACAGGGGGCGAATGGCGCTTTCTTT. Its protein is CASKRGQGANGAFF.

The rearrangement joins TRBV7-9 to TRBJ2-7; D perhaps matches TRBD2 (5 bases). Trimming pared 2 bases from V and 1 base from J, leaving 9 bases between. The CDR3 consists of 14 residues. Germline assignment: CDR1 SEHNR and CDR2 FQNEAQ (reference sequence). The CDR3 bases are TGTGCCAGCAGCTTATCTGGGGAGTCCTACGAGCAGTACTTC. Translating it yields CASSLSGESYEQYF.

CDR3 loop: CASSLASGFGGYTF. Here the CDR3 DNA reads TGTGCCAGCAGCTTAGCCTCAGGGTTTGGAGGCTACACCTTC. The J gene is TRBJ1-2, the V gene TRBV7-2, with a tentative D call TRBD1 (5 bases). The CDR3 covers 14 residues. V dropped 0 bases and J dropped 8 bases, with 13 bases sitting between them. Germline V lookup: CDR1 SGHTA, CDR2 FQGNSA.

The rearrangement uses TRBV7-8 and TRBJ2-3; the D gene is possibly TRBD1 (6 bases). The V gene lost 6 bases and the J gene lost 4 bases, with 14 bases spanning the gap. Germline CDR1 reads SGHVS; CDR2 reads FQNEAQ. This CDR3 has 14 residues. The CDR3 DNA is TGTGCCAGCAGGCGTACAGGGAGCGCAGATACGCAGTATTTT. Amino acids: CASRRTGSADTQYF.

The DNA for the CDR3 is TGTGCCACCAGCCAGGACAGGGGAGTAATGTCTAACTATGGCTACACCTTC. It specifies CATSQDRGVMSNYGYTF. The chain uses TRBV15 and TRBJ1-2; 9 bases fit TRBD1. After removal of 5 bases from V and 0 bases from J, the junction contained 10 bases not matched to a gene. CDR1 LNHNV and CDR2 YYDKDF come from the germline V gene (reference sequence). The CDR3 has 17 amino acids.

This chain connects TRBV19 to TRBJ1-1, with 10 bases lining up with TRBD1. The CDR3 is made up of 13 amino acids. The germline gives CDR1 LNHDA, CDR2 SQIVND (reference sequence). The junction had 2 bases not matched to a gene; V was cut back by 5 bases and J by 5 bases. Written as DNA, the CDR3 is TGTGCCAGTAGTTCGGGACAGGGGACTGAAGCTTTCTTT. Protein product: CASSSGQGTEAFF. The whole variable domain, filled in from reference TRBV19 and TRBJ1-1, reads DGGITQSPKYLFRKEGQNVTLSCEQNLNHDAMYWYRQDPGQGLRLIYYSQIVNDFQKGDIAEGYSVSREKKESFPLTVTSAQKNPTAFYLCASSSGQGTEAFFGQGTRLTVV.

The CDR3 bases are TGTGCCAGCAGCTCGATGACAGGGGTGGACACCGGGGAGCTGTTTTTT. Its translation is CASSSMTGVDTGELFF. The chain is built from TRBV7-8 and TRBJ2-2; 8 positions match TRBD1. Germline V gene sequence: CDR1 SGHVS, CDR2 FQNEAQ. Losses at the gene ends were 4 bases for V and 3 bases for J; bases not matched to a gene: 7. The CDR3 loop spans 16 amino acids.

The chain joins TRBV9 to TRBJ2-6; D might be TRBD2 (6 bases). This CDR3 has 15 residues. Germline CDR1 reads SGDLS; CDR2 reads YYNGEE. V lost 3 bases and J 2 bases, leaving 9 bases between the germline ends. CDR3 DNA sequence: TGTGCCAGCAGCGCAGGAGGGGCTGGGGCCAACGTCCTGACTTTC. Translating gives CASSAGGAGANVLTF.

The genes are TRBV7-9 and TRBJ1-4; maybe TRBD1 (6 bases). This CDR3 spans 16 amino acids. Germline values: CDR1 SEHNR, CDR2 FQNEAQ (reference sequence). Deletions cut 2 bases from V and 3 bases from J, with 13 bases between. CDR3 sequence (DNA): TGTGCCAGCAGCTTACTAGCGGGGGCCCCTAATGAAAAACTGTTTTTT. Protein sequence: CASSLLAGAPNEKLFF.

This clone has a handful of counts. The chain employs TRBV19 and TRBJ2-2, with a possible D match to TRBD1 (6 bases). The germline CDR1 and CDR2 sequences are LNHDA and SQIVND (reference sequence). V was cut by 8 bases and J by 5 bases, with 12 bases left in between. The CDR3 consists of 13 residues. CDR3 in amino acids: CASRQEGTGELFF. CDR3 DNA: TGTGCCAGTCGACAGGAAGGGACCGGGGAGCTGTTTTTT.

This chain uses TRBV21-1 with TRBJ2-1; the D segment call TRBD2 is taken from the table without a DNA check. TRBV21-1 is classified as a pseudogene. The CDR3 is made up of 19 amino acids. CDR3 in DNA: TGTGCCAGCAGCAAAGTTGTCCTAGCGGGGGGACGCTCCTACAATGAGCAGTTCTTC. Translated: CASSKVVLAGGRSYNEQFF.

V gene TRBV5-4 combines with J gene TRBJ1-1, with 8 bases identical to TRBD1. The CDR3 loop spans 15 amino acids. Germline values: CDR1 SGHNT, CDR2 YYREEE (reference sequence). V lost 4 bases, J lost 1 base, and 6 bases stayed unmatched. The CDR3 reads CASSLTGDGNTEAFF. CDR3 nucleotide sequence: TGTGCCAGCAGCCTGACAGGGGATGGGAACACTGAAGCTTTCTTT.

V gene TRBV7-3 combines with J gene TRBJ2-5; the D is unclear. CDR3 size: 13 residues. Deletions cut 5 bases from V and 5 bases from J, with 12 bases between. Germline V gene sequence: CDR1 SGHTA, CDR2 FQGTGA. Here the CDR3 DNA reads TGTGCCAGCAGCCTAGGAACTGGGGAGACCCAGTACTTC. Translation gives CASSLGTGETQYF. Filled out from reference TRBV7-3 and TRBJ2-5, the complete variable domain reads GAGVSQTPSNKVTEKGKYVELRCDPISGHTALYWYRQSLGQGPEFLIYFQGTGAADDSGLPNDRFFAVRPEGSVSTLKIQRTERGDSAVYLCASSLGTGETQYFGPGTRLLVL.

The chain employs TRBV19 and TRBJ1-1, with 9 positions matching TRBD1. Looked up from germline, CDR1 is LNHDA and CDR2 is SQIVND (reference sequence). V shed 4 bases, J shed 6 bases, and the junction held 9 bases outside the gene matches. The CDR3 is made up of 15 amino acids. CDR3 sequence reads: CASSRGTGGTAEAFF. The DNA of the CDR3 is TGTGCCAGTAGTAGGGGTACAGGGGGCACAGCTGAAGCTTTCTTT.

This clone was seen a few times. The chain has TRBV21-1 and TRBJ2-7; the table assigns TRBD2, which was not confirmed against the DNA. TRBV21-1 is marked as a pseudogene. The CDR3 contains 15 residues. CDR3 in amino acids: CASSTPSPAGGVLDF. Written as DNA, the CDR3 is TGTGCCAGCAGTACCCCATCTCCAGCGGGGGGAGTTCTAGACTTC.

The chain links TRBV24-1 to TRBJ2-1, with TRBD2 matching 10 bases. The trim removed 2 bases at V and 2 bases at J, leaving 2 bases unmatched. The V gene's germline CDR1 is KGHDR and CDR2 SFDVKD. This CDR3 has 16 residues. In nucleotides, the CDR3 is TGTGCCACCAGTGATTATAGCGGGAGGCCCTACAATGAGCAGTTCTTC. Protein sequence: CATSDYSGRPYNEQFF.

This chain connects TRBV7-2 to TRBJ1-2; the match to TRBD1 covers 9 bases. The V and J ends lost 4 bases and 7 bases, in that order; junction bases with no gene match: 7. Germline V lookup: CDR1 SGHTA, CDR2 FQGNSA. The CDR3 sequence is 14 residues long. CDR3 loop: CASSSRQGVGGYTF. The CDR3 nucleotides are TGTGCCAGCAGCTCCAGACAGGGGGTGGGTGGCTACACCTTC.

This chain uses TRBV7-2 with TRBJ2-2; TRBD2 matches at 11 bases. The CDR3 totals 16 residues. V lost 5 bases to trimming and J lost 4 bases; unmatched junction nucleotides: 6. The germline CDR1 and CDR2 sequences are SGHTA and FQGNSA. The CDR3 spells CASSVSGGASTGELFF. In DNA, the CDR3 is TGTGCCAGCAGCGTTAGCGGGGGGGCCAGCACCGGGGAGCTGTTTTTT.

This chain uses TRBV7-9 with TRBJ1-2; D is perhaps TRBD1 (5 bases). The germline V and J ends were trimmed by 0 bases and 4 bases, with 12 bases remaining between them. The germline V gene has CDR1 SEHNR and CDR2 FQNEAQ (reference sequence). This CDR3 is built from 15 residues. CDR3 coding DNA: TGTGCCAGCAGCTTAGCGGGGCCTGGGTTCTATGGCTACACCTTC. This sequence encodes CASSLAGPGFYGYTF.